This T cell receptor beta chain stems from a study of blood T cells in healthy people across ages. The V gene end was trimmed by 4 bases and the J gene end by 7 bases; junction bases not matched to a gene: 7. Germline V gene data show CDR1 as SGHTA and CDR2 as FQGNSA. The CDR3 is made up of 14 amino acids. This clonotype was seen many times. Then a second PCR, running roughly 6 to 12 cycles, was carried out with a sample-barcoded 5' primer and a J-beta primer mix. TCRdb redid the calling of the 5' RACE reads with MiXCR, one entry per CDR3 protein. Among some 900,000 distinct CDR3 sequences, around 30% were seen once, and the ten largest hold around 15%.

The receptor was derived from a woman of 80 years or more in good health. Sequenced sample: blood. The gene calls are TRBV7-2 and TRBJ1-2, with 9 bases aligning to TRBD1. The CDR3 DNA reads TGTGCCAGCAGCTACCCGGGACAGGGTGCTGGCTACACCTTC. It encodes CASSYPGQGAGYTF.